The 27 T cell receptor beta chains below were found in one sample sequenced in a study of cytomegalovirus exposure and HLA in healthy donors. The primer mix had 60 Vbeta and 13 Jbeta primers. The method was immunoSEQ multiplex PCR; TCRdb's version includes in-frame clones alone and lacks a portion of them. The sample has roughly 150,000 clones; more than 70% are singletons. The sample taken for sequencing was PBMCs. These receptors all stem from a man aged 25-45 years in good health and CMV-seronegative.

The J gene is TRBJ2-7, the V gene TRBV29-1, with 8 bases aligning to TRBD1. The CDR3 has 13 residues. V shed 5 bases and J 0 bases; nucleotides not matched to a gene: 3. CDR1 is SQVTM, CDR2 ANQGSEA, per germline. CDR3 sequence reads: CSVRQGLSYEQYF. In nucleotides, the CDR3 is TGCAGCGTTCGACAGGGGCTCTCCTACGAGCAGTACTTC.

In this sample, this clone turned up a few times. The rearrangement joins TRBV7-9 to TRBJ1-6; a possible D gene is TRBD1 (5 bases). Germline CDR1 reads SEHNR; CDR2 reads FQNEAQ (reference sequence). V lost 8 bases and J lost 11, with 22 bases in between. The CDR3 is 15 amino acids. CDR3 amino acids: CASGDLGGVSTPLHF. CDR3 coding DNA: TGTGCCAGCGGGGATCTGGGAGGGGTATCCACACCCCTCCACTTT.

This clone appeared a few times. The chain couples TRBV5-6 to TRBJ1-2; 10 bases line up with TRBD1. The trim removed 2 bases at V and 13 bases at J, leaving 11 bases unmatched. The CDR3 loop spans 14 amino acids. The germline CDR1 and CDR2 sequences are SGHDT and YYEEEE. CDR3 bases: TGTGCCAGCAGCTTAGACAGGGGGCTCGATTATCTCACCTTC. It specifies CASSLDRGLDYLTF.

The rearrangement joins TRBV27 to TRBJ1-5; the D is unclear. Looked up from germline, CDR1 is MNHEY and CDR2 is SMNVEV (reference sequence). CDR3 length equals 15 residues. Trimming took 1 base from V and 0 from J, leaving 7 bases between them. CDR3: CASSLLEYSNQPQHF. The CDR3 coding sequence is TGTGCCAGCAGTTTATTGGAGTATAGCAATCAGCCCCAGCATTTT.

This chain links TRBV7-3 with TRBJ2-3, with TRBD1 as a possible D gene (5 bases). Trimming pared 2 bases from V and 1 base from J, leaving 13 bases between. There are 16 residues in the CDR3. Germline V gives CDR1 SGHTA, CDR2 FQGTGA. In DNA form, the CDR3 reads TGTGCCAGCAGCTTACTCCCAAGGGGCGGCACAGATACGCAGTATTTT. This gives the protein CASSLLPRGGTDTQYF.

The V call is TRBV7-2, the J call TRBJ2-1, with 8 bases lining up with TRBD1. CDR1 is SGHTA and CDR2 is FQGNSA in the germline V gene. V lost 7 bases, J lost 4 bases, and 12 bases stayed unmatched. The CDR3 has 16 residues. The CDR3 sequence: CASTTGWTGTYNEQFF. CDR3 DNA: TGTGCCAGCACCACCGGGTGGACAGGGACATACAATGAGCAGTTCTTC.

The rearrangement uses TRBV18 and TRBJ1-1; D is perhaps TRBD1 (6 bases). The CDR3 totals 13 residues. V lost 4 bases, J lost 1 base, and 7 bases lay in between. Germline CDR1 reads KGHSH; CDR2 reads LQKENI. The CDR3 DNA reads TGTGCCAGCTCACTGGACAGGAACACTGAAGCTTTCTTT. It specifies CASSLDRNTEAFF.

This clone was detected only once. The chain couples TRBV13 to TRBJ2-7, with D tentatively TRBD2 (5 bases). Trimming removed 5 bases at V and 4 bases at J, with 15 bases between. Looked up from germline, CDR1 is PRHDT and CDR2 is FYEKMQ (reference sequence). The CDR3 runs 14 residues. The CDR3 DNA follows: TGTGCCAGCAGCCCGAGAAGCGGTTGGTACGAGCAGTACTTC. It yields the protein CASSPRSGWYEQYF.

The chain recombines TRBV7-9 with TRBJ2-7, with D perhaps TRBD1 (5 bases). The CDR3 spans 14 residues. Per the germline V gene, CDR1 is SEHNR and CDR2 is FQNEAQ (reference sequence). Trimming pared 2 bases from V and 6 bases from J, leaving 14 bases between. The CDR3 protein is CASSLLGRGAEQYF. CDR3 sequence (DNA): TGTGCCAGCAGCTTATTGGGCCGTGGGGCCGAGCAGTACTTC.

This chain links TRBV10-3 with TRBJ1-3, with D possibly TRBD1 on 5 matching bases. CDR3 length equals 14 residues. V was pared by 6 bases and J by 1 base, with 10 bases between. In germline, CDR1 is ENHRY, CDR2 SYGVKD. This CDR3 reads CAISQTESGNTIYF. The CDR3 bases are TGTGCCATCAGCCAGACAGAATCTGGAAACACCATATATTTT.

This chain connects TRBV30 to TRBJ2-3; D is ambiguous. CDR1 is GTSNPN and CDR2 is SVGIG in the germline V gene (reference sequence). The CDR3 has 15 amino acids. The V and J ends lost 2 bases and 4 bases respectively, with 16 bases between them. The CDR3 DNA is TGTGCCTGGAGTAGTCTAGATGCCCCCTCAGATACGCAGTATTTT. Amino acid sequence: CAWSSLDAPSDTQYF.

This sequence joins TRBV4-3 and TRBJ2-5; 8 bases align to TRBD2. The J call is doubtful: the DNA matches TRBJ2-7 better. The CDR3 loop spans 15 amino acids. Germline lookup yields CDR1 LGHNA and CDR2 YSLEER. This CDR3 is CASSHSREASYEQYF. CDR3 in DNA: TGCGCCAGCAGCCACTCGCGGGAGGCCTCCTACGAGCAGTACTTC.

About this clone itself: Sequence at one end of the junction differs from germline and may be a read error. This chain connects TRBV7-9 to TRBJ1-4; D gene unclear. The CDR3 has 15 amino acids. Germline-derived CDR1 and CDR2 are SEHNR and FQNEAQ (reference sequence). CDR3 sequence (DNA): TGTTCCAGCAGCTTAGTCTTGAGAGATAATGAAAAACTGTTTTTT. Protein product: CSSSLVLRDNEKLFF. Full variable domain (remainder filled in from reference TRBV7-9 and TRBJ1-4): DTGVSQNPRHKITKRGQNVTFRCDPISEHNRLYWYRQTLGQGPEFLTYFQNEAQLEKSRLLSDRFSAERPKGSFSTLEIQRTEQGDSAMYLCSSSLVLRDNEKLFFGSGTQLSVL.

This clone was detected only a few times. This chain uses TRBV19 with TRBJ2-5; 12 bases are shared with TRBD2. The CDR3 runs to 16 residues. Germline V gives CDR1 LNHDA, CDR2 SQIVND (reference sequence). V shed 3 bases and J 5 bases; nucleotides not matched to a gene: 7. Here the CDR3 reads CASSMEGLAGSETQYF. The CDR3 DNA reads as TGTGCCAGTAGTATGGAAGGACTAGCGGGAAGCGAGACCCAGTACTTC.

The genes are TRBV19 and TRBJ2-7, with TRBD1 matching over 10 bases. The CDR3 covers 14 residues. From germline, CDR1 is LNHDA and CDR2 SQIVND (reference sequence). The ends lost 4 bases at V and 9 bases at J; junction bases unmatched: 9. CDR3 amino acids: CASSTPIDRGLQYF. CDR3 DNA: TGTGCCAGTAGTACCCCTATCGACAGGGGGCTGCAGTACTTC.

The rearrangement links TRBV7-9 to TRBJ2-1; the D is unclear. The CDR3 is 12 amino acids. The germline CDR1 and CDR2 sequences are SEHNR and FQNEAQ (reference sequence). The ends were cut back, 5 bases at V and 14 bases at J, with 16 bases in the middle. The CDR3 sequence: CASSQELPLKFF. The CDR3 DNA sequence: TGTGCCAGCAGCCAAGAACTCCCGTTAAAGTTCTTC.

The CDR3, as DNA: TGTGCCAGCAGCCCAAGCTTTAGCTCCTACAATGAGCAGTTCTTC. This encodes CASSPSFSSYNEQFF. The V call is TRBV14, the J call TRBJ2-1; D is ambiguous. The V end was cut by 4 bases, the J end by 0 bases, with 10 bases between. Germline V gene lookup returns CDR1 SGHDN and CDR2 FVKESK. This CDR3 is built from 15 residues.

The chain couples TRBV18 to TRBJ2-3, with 12 bases fitting TRBD2. After removal of 5 bases from V and 0 bases from J, the junction contained 3 bases not matched to a gene. The CDR3 loop spans 16 amino acids. CDR1 and CDR2 (germline): KGHSH, LQKENI. CDR3 DNA: TGTGCCAGCTCATCGGGGACTAGCGGGAGCACAGATACGCAGTATTTT. It encodes CASSSGTSGSTDTQYF.

The CDR3 sequence: CAISEGDSNGYTF. Here the CDR3 DNA reads TGTGCCATCAGTGAAGGGGACAGCAATGGCTACACCTTC. The rearrangement links TRBV10-3 to TRBJ1-2; 7 nucleotides align to TRBD1. The CDR3 extends over 13 amino acids. Trimming at V came to 3 bases and at J to 6 bases, leaving 4 bases not matched to a gene. In germline, CDR1 is ENHRY, CDR2 SYGVKD.

V gene TRBV2 combines with J gene TRBJ1-4; 7 bases map to TRBD1. The J segment lost 3 bases and the V segment lost 2 bases, leaving 3 bases of the junction unmatched. Germline V lookup: CDR1 SNHLY, CDR2 FYNNEI. The CDR3 has 15 amino acids. The CDR3 nucleotides are TGTGCCAGCAGTGAAACAGGGGTACCTAATGAAAAACTGTTTTTT. This encodes CASSETGVPNEKLFF.

The chain is built from TRBV18 and TRBJ1-1, with D unclear. Between the trimmed V and J ends, which lost 0 bases and 6 bases, there was a span of 14 bases. Germline values: CDR1 KGHSH, CDR2 LQKENI. The CDR3 contains 15 residues. Written as DNA, the CDR3 is TGTGCCAGCTCACCACCTGCGGCGAGGGAAGCTGAAGCTTTCTTT. Translating it yields CASSPPAAREAEAFF.

The table lists this clone with a count of one. The gene calls are TRBV27 and TRBJ1-5; 8 bases match TRBD1. The trim removed 3 bases at V and 5 bases at J, leaving 12 bases unmatched. Germline CDR1 MNHEY, CDR2 SMNVEV (reference sequence). CDR3 size: 17 residues. This CDR3 reads CASSFFFQPGQDQPQHF. CDR3 in DNA: TGTGCCAGCAGTTTCTTTTTTCAACCGGGACAGGATCAGCCCCAGCATTTT.

The rearrangement uses TRBV18 and TRBJ2-3; TRBD2 agrees at 9 bases. The CDR3 covers 14 residues. Germline-derived CDR1 and CDR2 are KGHSH and LQKENI. V trimming: 5 bases; J trimming: 6 bases; junction bases outside the gene matches: 6. The chain's CDR3 is CASSSSGVSDTQYF. Written as DNA, the CDR3 is TGTGCCAGCTCATCTAGCGGGGTGTCCGATACGCAGTATTTT.

In this sample, this clone turned up a few times. The chain uses TRBV19 and TRBJ2-3; TRBD1 aligns across 8 bases. Germline V lookup: CDR1 LNHDA, CDR2 SQIVND (reference sequence). The ends lost 1 base at V and 1 base at J; junction bases unmatched: 1. This CDR3 spans 15 amino acids. CDR3 loop: CASSIAGQGTDTQYF. In DNA, the CDR3 is TGTGCCAGTAGTATAGCGGGACAGGGCACAGATACGCAGTATTTT. The full variable domain, completed using reference TRBV19 and TRBJ2-3, is DGGITQSPKYLFRKEGQNVTLSCEQNLNHDAMYWYRQDPGQGLRLIYYSQIVNDFQKGDIAEGYSVSREKKESFPLTVTSAQKNPTAFYLCASSIAGQGTDTQYFGPGTRLTVL.

The chain combines TRBV21-1 with TRBJ1-1. TRBV21-1 is recorded as a pseudogene. CDR3 length: 14 amino acids. Here the CDR3 reads CASSKGRENTEAFF. The CDR3 DNA reads TGTGCCAGCAGCAAAGGTCGAGAGAACACTGAAGCTTTCTTT.

This rearrangement joins TRBV6-1 to TRBJ2-7, with 9 bases identical to TRBD1. V was clipped by 5 bases and J by 2 bases; unmatched bases: 1. CDR1 and CDR2 from the germline V gene are MNHNS and SASEGT. The CDR3 has 13 amino acids. The CDR3 DNA sequence: TGTGCCAGCAGTAGGACAGGGGCCTACGAGCAGTACTTC. This encodes CASSRTGAYEQYF.

The gene calls are TRBV19 and TRBJ2-7; 8 nucleotides agree with TRBD2. The CDR3 extends over 16 amino acids. V lost 2 bases, J lost 0 bases, and 6 bases stayed unmatched. Germline V gene lookup returns CDR1 LNHDA and CDR2 SQIVND (reference sequence). The chain's CDR3 is CASSIIRGGGSYEQYF. Written as DNA, the CDR3 is TGTGCCAGTAGTATAATCCGGGGGGGAGGCTCCTACGAGCAGTACTTC.